This T cell receptor (beta chain) comes out of a study of cytomegalovirus exposure and HLA in healthy donors. Findings of the study overall: What a later analysis showed was that several of the most significant clusters appeared linked to common viral pathogens. Sequencing likely caused a cluster of highly shared sequence variants.

Trimming took 5 bases from V and 2 from J; bases not matched to a gene: 6. This CDR3 contains 17 residues. Germline-derived CDR1 and CDR2 are SGHNT and YYREEE (reference sequence). Amplification used 60 Vbeta primers and 13 Jbeta primers. Per the study methods: Counted up in a later analysis, unique TCR beta chains came to 60 million to 95 million, with around 9.9 million shared. Profiling relied on immunoSEQ multiplex PCR, and the TCRdb table lists in-frame clones only, not all of them. The V and J calls and clone size are taken from that table; D and trimming were inferred from the DNA. The top ten clones hold approximately 1.2% of a sample with 100,000 to 150,000 clones, around 81% of them seen once. About this clone: Its antigen is as yet unknown.

The receptor comes from a female donor in good health and CMV-seronegative. The chain has TRBV5-4 and TRBJ2-3; TRBD2 matches at 15 bases. Source material: PBMCs. The CDR3 loop reads CASSNGLAGGSTDTQYF. The CDR3 coding sequence is TGTGCCAGCAGTAATGGACTAGCGGGAGGGTCCACAGATACGCAGTATTTT. The full variable domain, completed using reference TRBV5-4 and TRBJ2-3, is ETGVTQSPTHLIKTRGQQVTLRCSSQSGHNTVSWYQQALGQGPQFIFQYYREEENGRGNFPPRFSGLQFPNYSSELNVNALELDDSALYLCASSNGLAGGSTDTQYFGPGTRLTVL.